The text below deals with one TCR beta chain. Its antigen is still unknown. Each CDR3 protein gets one entry after TCRdb re-called the 5' RACE reads with MiXCR. The sample consists of some 44,000 distinct CDR3 sequences, around 30% of them appearing once. Findings and caveats of the study: Tumor memory CD4+ T cell TCR gene usage was found to cluster with blood and lymph node memory CD4+ cells and with lymph node naive CD4+ cells. Tumor Treg TCRs overlapped most with tumor naive CD4+ cells.

CDR1 and CDR2 from the germline V gene are SGHNT and YENEEA. Trimming cost V 5 bases and J 3 bases; bases outside gene matches: 3. The CDR3 extends over 14 amino acids. The receptor comes from a female donor with breast cancer. The chain carries TRBV11-3 and TRBJ2-3; TRBD2 aligns across 9 bases. Specimen: tumor-infiltrating memory CD4+ T cells sorted from the breast tumor. The subset here: memory CD4+ T cells, CD4+CD45RO+CD25-. The CDR3 DNA reads TGTGCCAGCAGCCCTAGCGGGACTACAGATACGCAGTATTTT. Translated: CASSPSGTTDTQYF.